A single sample gave rise to the 19 T cell receptor beta chains below, sequenced in a study of shared clonotypes between healthy human individuals (dated by TCRdb to about 2020). Library construction relied on the immunoSEQ multiplex PCR assay. TCRdb took over this immuneACCESS table, retaining in-frame rearrangements with V and J assigned. Such tables are incomplete; in checked studies, under half of the missing clones stem from an unresolved V gene, and the remainder is unexplained. The sample records 900,000 to 1,200,000 clones, 70% to 80% of which are singletons. The ten largest clones add up to 0.6% to 0.75% of the sample. What was sequenced was memory CD4+ T cells from PBMCs. The sample's cell subset or site label, in plain terms: CD45RA-negative fraction. The receptors stem from a man between 18 and 35 years old in good health. Some clones in this sample may be carry-over from other donors' samples.

This clone was seen a single time. The J gene is TRBJ2-1, the V gene TRBV11-3, with D possibly being TRBD1 (5 bases). Germline values: CDR1 SGHNT, CDR2 YENEEA. The CDR3 is made up of 18 amino acids. Trimming left V 4 bases short and J 2 bases short, with 21 bases between. DNA for the CDR3: TGTGCCAGCAGCTCGACAGTACCATCACTCGGGCCCTACAATGAGCAGTTCTTC. Its translation is CASSSTVPSLGPYNEQFF.

This clone is a singleton in its sample. Other DNA sequences in the sample encode the same CDR3. The V gene is TRBV29-1, the J gene TRBJ2-7; 10 bases map to TRBD2. With 4 bases clipped from V and 0 bases from J, the junction kept 6 bases outside the gene matches. Looked up from germline, CDR1 is SQVTM and CDR2 is ANQGSEA. The CDR3 covers 15 residues. The CDR3 spells CSVVGLAEISYEQYF. Written as DNA, the CDR3 is TGCAGCGTTGTAGGACTAGCGGAAATCTCCTACGAGCAGTACTTC.

The chain has TRBV7-9 and TRBJ2-7, with TRBD2 matching over 12 bases. CDR1 SEHNR and CDR2 FQNEAQ come from the germline V gene (reference sequence). This CDR3 has 15 amino acids. V was pared by 3 bases and J by 7 bases, with 7 bases of the junction left unmatched. The CDR3 DNA sequence: TGTGCCAGCAGCTTGCGACTAGCGGGAGTAGGGGAGCAGTACTTC. It encodes CASSLRLAGVGEQYF.

V and J are TRBV7-3 and TRBJ2-3; D may correspond to TRBD1 or TRBD2 (5 bases each). Trimming cost V 0 bases and J 6 bases, with 13 bases left between them. The CDR3 covers 15 residues. CDR1 is SGHTA, CDR2 FQGTGA, per germline. CDR3 loop: CASSLTGESWDTQYF. CDR3 sequence (DNA): TGTGCCAGCAGCTTAACGGGGGAAAGCTGGGATACGCAGTATTTT. Drawing the rest from reference TRBV7-3 and TRBJ2-3, the complete variable domain is GAGVSQTPSNKVTEKGKYVELRCDPISGHTALYWYRQSLGQGPEFLIYFQGTGAADDSGLPNDRFFAVRPEGSVSTLKIQRTERGDSAVYLCASSLTGESWDTQYFGPGTRLTVL.

The chain has TRBV18 and TRBJ2-3; 8 bases fit TRBD2. Trimming removed 5 bases from V and 1 base from J; junction bases left unmatched: 14. Germline CDR1 and CDR2: KGHSH and LQKENI. The CDR3 runs 18 residues. The CDR3 nucleotides are TGTGCCAGCTCAACCTACCTCCTAAAAGCGGGAGGCACAGATACGCAGTATTTT. Amino acid sequence: CASSTYLLKAGGTDTQYF. The variable domain in full, with the rest retrieved from reference TRBV18 and TRBJ2-3, is NAGVMQNPRHLVRRRGQEARLRCSPMKGHSHVYWYRQLPEEGLKFMVYLQKENIIDESGMPKERFSAEFPKEGPSILRIQQVVRGDSAAYFCASSTYLLKAGGTDTQYFGPGTRLTVL.

The chain carries TRBV5-1 and TRBJ2-7; D not resolved. The CDR3 extends over 13 amino acids. The germline gives CDR1 SGHRS, CDR2 YFSETQ. The V and J ends lost 2 bases and 1 base respectively, with 7 bases between them. CDR3 sequence: CASSFGRSYEQYF. As DNA, the CDR3 is TGCGCCAGCAGCTTCGGCAGATCCTACGAGCAGTACTTC.

This clone was seen more than once but under ten times. The chain is built from TRBV28 and TRBJ1-2; no clear D. Trimming took 4 bases from V and 9 from J, leaving 12 bases between them. CDR3 length: 12 amino acids. Germline CDR1 is MDHEN and CDR2 is SYDVKM. The CDR3 loop reads CASSSPLDRYTF. In nucleotides, the CDR3 is TGTGCCAGCAGTTCCCCTTTAGATCGCTACACCTTC.

The chain is built from TRBV28 and TRBJ1-6; maybe TRBD1 (5 bases). The CDR3 is 13 amino acids. The V end was cut by 5 bases, the J end by 8 bases, with 10 bases between. Germline V CDR1 and CDR2: MDHEN, SYDVKM. CDR3 bases: TGTGCCAGCAGTCCCAGGGCCTATTCACCCCTCCACTTT. It specifies CASSPRAYSPLHF. The full variable domain, rest sourced from reference TRBV28 and TRBJ1-6, is DVKVTQSSRYLVKRTGEKVFLECVQDMDHENMFWYRQDPGLGLRLIYFSYDVKMKEKGDIPEGYSVSREKKERFSLILESASTNQTSMYLCASSPRAYSPLHFGNGTRLTVT.

This clone was recorded once. This chain joins TRBV2 and TRBJ1-1, with TRBD1 matching over 12 bases. The CDR3 totals 15 residues. CDR1 is SNHLY and CDR2 is FYNNEI in the germline V gene. Trimming removed 6 bases from V and 4 bases from J; junction bases left unmatched: 6. The CDR3 loop is CASRGTGGSGTEAFF. The CDR3 nucleotides read TGTGCCAGCAGAGGGACAGGGGGCAGCGGCACTGAAGCTTTCTTT.

The chain uses TRBV28 and TRBJ1-4, with D uncertain. Trimming pared 2 bases from V and 0 bases from J, leaving 10 bases between. The CDR3 extends over 16 amino acids. Germline V gene sequence: CDR1 MDHEN, CDR2 SYDVKM. In DNA form, the CDR3 reads TGTGCCAGCAGTTTACGCGGGAGCGCAACTAATGAAAAACTGTTTTTT. Amino acid sequence: CASSLRGSATNEKLFF.

V and J are TRBV30 and TRBJ2-1; D gene unclear. Germline-derived CDR1 and CDR2 are GTSNPN and SVGIG (reference sequence). The germline V and J ends were trimmed by 4 bases and 2 bases, with 12 bases remaining between them. The CDR3 sequence is 14 residues long. The CDR3 here is CAWTPLGPYNEQFF. The DNA for the CDR3 is TGTGCCTGGACCCCTCTAGGACCCTACAATGAGCAGTTCTTC.

Regarding this clone: This CDR3 is also generated by other DNA sequences in the sample. The chain joins TRBV2 to TRBJ2-5; D might be TRBD2 (6 bases). V was trimmed by 3 bases and J by 8 bases, leaving 7 bases between them. CDR1 is SNHLY, CDR2 FYNNEI, per germline. CDR3 length equals 11 residues. In DNA, the CDR3 is TGTGCCAGCAGTGAGGGGGGAACCCAGTACTTC. This codes for CASSEGGTQYF.

This rearrangement joins TRBV30 to TRBJ2-7, with 7 bases matching TRBD2. Per germline, CDR1 GTSNPN and CDR2 SVGIG (reference sequence). V lost 4 bases and J lost 3; bases outside the gene matches: 6. This CDR3 region has 13 residues. The CDR3: CAWNPSGIYEQYF. In DNA, the CDR3 is TGTGCCTGGAACCCTAGCGGAATCTACGAGCAGTACTTC.

This clone was counted once. The chain uses TRBV5-1 and TRBJ2-7; 8 bases line up with TRBD2. With 0 bases clipped from V and 7 bases from J, the junction kept 15 bases outside the gene matches. The CDR3 spans 17 residues. Germline CDR1 and CDR2: SGHRS and YFSETQ. CDR3 DNA: TGCGCCAGCAGCTTGGCCGGGACTAGTGATCTACGGGGGGAGCAGTACTTC. Translating gives CASSLAGTSDLRGEQYF. The full variable domain, with the rest looked up from reference TRBV5-1 and TRBJ2-7, is KAGVTQTPRYLIKTRGQQVTLSCSPISGHRSVSWYQQTPGQGLQFLFEYFSETQRNKGNFPGRFSGRQFSNSRSEMNVSTLELGDSALYLCASSLAGTSDLRGEQYFGPGTRLTVT.

This clone was observed a handful of times. This chain links TRBV5-1 with TRBJ2-4; D possibly matches TRBD1 or TRBD2 (5 bases each). The CDR3 length is 13 residues. Germline-derived CDR1 and CDR2 are SGHRS and YFSETQ. Trimming took 2 bases from V and 7 from J, leaving 10 bases between them. CDR3 bases: TGCGCCAGCAGCTTTGGTAGGGACAACATTCAGTACTTC. It translates to CASSFGRDNIQYF.

The chain links TRBV28 to TRBJ2-7, with TRBD2 as a possible D gene (5 bases). CDR1 and CDR2 (germline): MDHEN, SYDVKM. V dropped 1 base and J dropped 2 bases, with 9 bases sitting between them. The CDR3 extends over 14 amino acids. The CDR3 loop is CASSLYRGPYEQYF. CDR3 DNA sequence: TGTGCCAGCAGTTTATATCGGGGTCCCTACGAGCAGTACTTC.

There are many counts of this clone. The V gene is TRBV7-9, the J gene TRBJ1-1, with 7 bases aligning to TRBD1. Germline CDR1 reads SEHNR; CDR2 reads FQNEAQ (reference sequence). The CDR3 covers 15 residues. The J segment lost 3 bases and the V segment lost 5 bases, leaving 9 bases of the junction unmatched. This CDR3 is CASSTLAGGYTEAFF. CDR3 nucleotide sequence: TGTGCCAGCAGCACTCTAGCAGGGGGGTACACTGAAGCTTTCTTT.

Concerning this clone itself: A far bigger clonotype differs at one base, so this is likely a read error. The same CDR3 can be traced to other DNA sequences in this sample. CDR3 nucleotide sequence: TGTGCCAGCAGCGTAGATGGGGTCGTAGGTGAACAGTACTTC. As protein: CASSVDGVVGEQYF. The chain has TRBV9 and TRBJ2-7, with D unclear. Germline V lookup: CDR1 SGDLS, CDR2 YYNGEE. This CDR3 contains 14 residues. The V end was cut by 0 bases, the J end by 10 bases, with 17 bases between. Variable domain in full (rest from reference TRBV9 and TRBJ2-7): DSGVTQTPKHLITATGQRVTLRCSPRSGDLSVYWYQQSLDQGLQFLIQYYNGEERAKGNILERFSAQQFPDLHSELNLSSLELGDSALYFCASSVDGVVGEQYFGPGTRLTVT.

The table lists this clone with a few counts. The genes are TRBV7-2 and TRBJ2-3, with D maybe TRBD2 (5 bases). This CDR3 comprises 16 residues. CDR1 is SGHTA, CDR2 FQGNSA, per germline. V gave up 4 bases and J gave up 1 base, with 15 bases separating them. The chain's CDR3 is CASSSQRSSGTDTQYF. The CDR3 DNA reads as TGTGCCAGCAGCTCCCAGCGGTCCAGCGGCACAGATACGCAGTATTTT.